This note documents a single T cell receptor (beta chain) sequence. Antigen: not known. Read coverage stops 3 residues before the CDR3 terminus; the germline J gene supplies the remainder. This specimen comes from a study of T cells in women clearing cervical HPV infection. Across the whole study: Control women cleared a single incident HPV16 infection within 12 months.

Genomic DNA, averaging around 1,200 ng per sample, yielded TCR beta CDR3 via immunoSEQ. Generated by immunoSEQ multiplex PCR, the TCRdb table keeps only in-frame clones and is missing some. Its table records some 41,000 clones. General study points: A classifier using richness and V gene abundances reached an AUC of around 0.78.

Each participant carried one incident cervical HPV16 infection only. Germline CDR1 SGHVS, CDR2 FNYEAQ. CDR3 length equals 13 residues. The J gene is TRBJ1-2, the V gene TRBV7-6; D is perhaps TRBD1 (5 bases). The receptor was derived from a woman between 18 and 70 years old with a cervical HPV16 infection that either progressed to CIN3+ or cleared (not recorded which). The sample comprised blood buffy coat. CDR3 amino acids: CASSSRRGRGYTF. The sequenced CDR3 bases are TGTGCCAGCAGCTCCCGGAGGGGAAGGGGC.